This T cell receptor (beta chain) was identified during a study of cytomegalovirus exposure and HLA in healthy donors. Study-level information: In terms of ancestry, the Caucasian-associated cluster contained roughly four fifths of the approximately 400 genotyped donors.

Study-wide findings and caveats: Reports described diagnosis of cytomegalovirus status by the classifier as highly specific and sensitive.

It was with 60 Vbeta and 13 Jbeta primers that the PCR ran. Repertoires were generated with immunoSEQ multiplex PCR, while TCRdb's copy carries only in-frame clones and drops some. The sample records fewer than 200,000 clones, about four fifths being singletons. Worth noting for this clone: Its matching antigen is unknown.

The sequence came from a woman in her late teens or twenties in good health and CMV-seronegative. Material: PBMCs.

CDR3 residues: CASSSGQGRGYTF. The CDR3 DNA reads TGTGCCAGCAGCTCGGGACAGGGCCGAGGCTACACCTTC. The chain uses TRBV5-4 and TRBJ1-2; 9 nucleotides agree with TRBD1. This CDR3 is 13 amino acids long. Germline trimming cut 3 bases from V and 8 bases from J; bases unmatched to any gene: 5. Germline V gene data show CDR1 as SGHNT and CDR2 as YYREEE (reference sequence).